The rows below give T cell receptor beta chains drawn from one sample of a study of blood T cells in healthy people across ages. TCRdb reprocessed the 5' RACE reads with MiXCR, giving one entry per CDR3 protein. The data contain around 1.5 million distinct CDR3 sequences, roughly 64% of them singletons. Sequenced input: blood. The receptors were sampled from a man aged 18 to 35 in good health. CDR3s include the opening cysteine and the closing phenylalanine or tryptophan. A D gene is named only where the DNA matches it firmly. Where a row states a size, it is once, few, many or the class of an expanded clone; other rows omit it.

J gene: TRBJ1-5; clone size: -; D gene: -; V gene: TRBV7-2; CDR3 protein: CASSLGQYQPQHF; CDR3 DNA: TGTGCCAGCAGCTTGGGGCAGTATCAGCCCCAGCATTTT
J gene: TRBJ2-7; clone size: -; D gene: -; V gene: TRBV7-8; CDR3 protein: CASGTGRASYEQYF; CDR3 DNA: TGTGCCAGCGGGACGGGCAGGGCATCCTACGAGCAGTACTTC
J gene: TRBJ2-5; clone size: few; D gene: -; V gene: TRBV27; CDR3 protein: CASARQYF; CDR3 DNA: TGTGCCAGCGCCCGGCAGTACTTC
J gene: TRBJ2-3; clone size: once; D gene: TRBD2; V gene: TRBV6-1; CDR3 protein: CASSEAPGLGAIDTQYF; CDR3 DNA: TGTGCCAGCAGTGAAGCGCCCGGACTAGGGGCCATAGATACGCAGTATTTT
J gene: TRBJ2-1; clone size: -; D gene: TRBD2; V gene: TRBV15; CDR3 protein: CATSRGASGKPYNEQFF; CDR3 DNA: TGTGCCACCAGCAGAGGGGCTAGCGGGAAGCCCTACAATGAGCAGTTCTTC
J gene: TRBJ1-4; clone size: -; D gene: TRBD1; V gene: TRBV7-2; CDR3 protein: CASSSPGGPPVPHEKLFF; CDR3 DNA: TGTGCCAGCAGCTCGCCAGGGGGCCCCCCCGTACCCCATGAAAAACTGTTTTTT
J gene: TRBJ2-1; clone size: few; D gene: TRBD2; V gene: TRBV10-3; CDR3 protein: CAISSGVSYNEQFF; CDR3 DNA: TGTGCCATCAGTAGCGGGGTATCCTACAATGAGCAGTTCTTC
J gene: TRBJ2-1; clone size: few; D gene: -; V gene: TRBV20-1; CDR3 protein: CSARAESVSYNEQFF; CDR3 DNA: TGCAGTGCTAGAGCAGAATCAGTCTCCTACAATGAGCAGTTCTTC
J gene: TRBJ2-1; clone size: -; D gene: -; V gene: TRBV7-9; CDR3 protein: CTSSLRGSYNEQFF; CDR3 DNA: TGTACCAGCAGCTTAAGGGGGTCCTACAATGAGCAGTTCTTC
J gene: TRBJ2-7; clone size: -; D gene: -; V gene: TRBV28; CDR3 protein: CASSSSYRMTYEQYF; CDR3 DNA: -
J gene: TRBJ2-1; clone size: -; D gene: TRBD2; V gene: TRBV20-1; CDR3 protein: CSAKLGAGAAYNEQFF; CDR3 DNA: TGCAGTGCGAAATTAGGAGCGGGAGCCGCCTACAATGAGCAGTTCTTC
J gene: TRBJ2-5; clone size: -; D gene: -; V gene: TRBV6-5; CDR3 protein: CASGVRGRRFGETQYF; CDR3 DNA: TGTGCCAGCGGAGTTAGGGGCCGAAGGTTCGGGGAGACCCAGTACTTC
J gene: TRBJ2-3; clone size: -; D gene: TRBD2; V gene: TRBV5-1; CDR3 protein: CASSTGLASDTQYF; CDR3 DNA: TGCGCCAGCAGCACTGGACTAGCTTCAGATACGCAGTATTTT
J gene: TRBJ2-6; clone size: -; D gene: -; V gene: TRBV27; CDR3 protein: CASSFGSLSGANVLTF; CDR3 DNA: TGTGCCAGCAGTTTTGGGTCGCTCTCTGGGGCCAACGTCCTGACTTTC
J gene: TRBJ2-5; clone size: few; D gene: -; V gene: TRBV18; CDR3 protein: CASSRGQSRETQYF; CDR3 DNA: TGTGCCAGCTCACGAGGACAGAGCCGAGAGACCCAGTACTTC
J gene: TRBJ2-1; clone size: -; D gene: -; V gene: TRBV28; CDR3 protein: CASSRKVNEQFF; CDR3 DNA: TGTGCCAGCAGTCGCAAGGTAAATGAGCAGTTCTTC
J gene: TRBJ1-5; clone size: -; D gene: TRBD1; V gene: TRBV4-1; CDR3 protein: CASSQGLRDRVRQPQHF; CDR3 DNA: TGCGCCAGCAGCCAAGGTTTGCGCGACAGGGTGAGGCAGCCCCAGCATTTT
J gene: TRBJ1-2; clone size: -; D gene: -; V gene: TRBV12-3/TRBV12-4; CDR3 protein: CASSFTSHYGYTF; CDR3 DNA: TGTGCCAGCAGTTTTACCTCCCACTATGGCTACACCTTC
J gene: TRBJ2-3; clone size: -; D gene: TRBD2; V gene: TRBV10-3; CDR3 protein: CAIRTGTNTDTQYF; CDR3 DNA: TGTGCCATCAGGACCGGGACTAATACAGATACGCAGTATTTT
J gene: TRBJ2-5; clone size: few; D gene: -; V gene: TRBV11-2; CDR3 protein: CASSLNSLGTQYF; CDR3 DNA: TGTGCCAGCAGCTTAAACTCGTTGGGGACCCAGTACTTC
J gene: TRBJ2-1; clone size: once; D gene: -; V gene: TRBV7-9; CDR3 protein: CASSLVVGEEQFF; CDR3 DNA: TGTGCCAGCAGCTTAGTAGTAGGCGAGGAGCAGTTCTTC
J gene: TRBJ1-1; clone size: -; D gene: TRBD1; V gene: TRBV2; CDR3 protein: CASRVGQGDTEAFF; CDR3 DNA: TGTGCCAGCAGAGTCGGGCAGGGGGACACTGAAGCTTTCTTT
J gene: TRBJ2-3; clone size: few; D gene: TRBD2; V gene: TRBV6-5; CDR3 protein: CASSYRGGLAVTDTQYF; CDR3 DNA: TGTGCCAGCAGTTACCGCGGGGGACTAGCGGTCACAGATACGCAGTATTTT
J gene: TRBJ2-7; clone size: -; D gene: -; V gene: TRBV29-1; CDR3 protein: CSVASGTYEQYF; CDR3 DNA: TGCAGCGTTGCATCCGGTACCTACGAGCAGTACTTC
J gene: TRBJ2-2; clone size: -; D gene: TRBD2; V gene: TRBV6-2/TRBV6-3; CDR3 protein: CASSSRASGGTGELFF; CDR3 DNA: TGTGCCAGCAGTTCCAGAGCTAGCGGGGGCACCGGGGAGCTGTTTTTT
J gene: TRBJ2-5; clone size: few; D gene: -; V gene: TRBV27; CDR3 protein: CASTPGHLQETQYF; CDR3 DNA: TGTGCCAGCACCCCGGGACACCTACAAGAGACCCAGTACTTC
J gene: TRBJ2-5; clone size: -; D gene: -; V gene: TRBV20-1; CDR3 protein: CSARDQGLSQETQYF; CDR3 DNA: TGCAGTGCTAGAGATCAGGGCCTTTCCCAAGAGACCCAGTACTTC
J gene: TRBJ2-7; clone size: once; D gene: -; V gene: TRBV24-1; CDR3 protein: CATKASGLGFYEQYF; CDR3 DNA: TGTGCCACCAAGGCGTCAGGGTTGGGGTTCTACGAGCAGTACTTC
J gene: TRBJ2-5; clone size: -; D gene: -; V gene: TRBV9; CDR3 protein: CASSVDLYNEQYF; CDR3 DNA: TGTGCCAGCAGCGTAGACTTATACAATGAGCAGTACTTC
J gene: TRBJ2-7; clone size: -; D gene: TRBD2; V gene: TRBV9; CDR3 protein: CASSVGGLGGYEQYF; CDR3 DNA: TGTGCCAGCAGCGTAGGGGGACTAGGTGGCTACGAGCAGTACTTC
J gene: TRBJ2-5; clone size: -; D gene: -; V gene: TRBV10-3; CDR3 protein: CAISAEQETQYF; CDR3 DNA: TGTGCCATCAGTGCAGAGCAAGAGACCCAGTACTTC
J gene: TRBJ2-7; clone size: once; D gene: TRBD1; V gene: TRBV27; CDR3 protein: CANSLRTGNEQYF; CDR3 DNA: TGTGCCAACAGTTTAAGGACAGGGAACGAGCAGTACTTC
J gene: TRBJ2-7; clone size: -; D gene: -; V gene: TRBV5-1; CDR3 protein: CASSERGPYNEQYF; CDR3 DNA: TGCGCCAGCAGCGAACGGGGCCCATACAATGAGCAGTACTTC
J gene: TRBJ2-1; clone size: -; D gene: TRBD2; V gene: TRBV5-1; CDR3 protein: CASSLVVSGGGYNEQFF; CDR3 DNA: TGCGCCAGCAGCTTGGTAGTAAGCGGGGGCGGCTACAATGAGCAGTTCTTC
J gene: TRBJ2-5; clone size: few; D gene: -; V gene: TRBV4-1; CDR3 protein: CASSQNLASRETQYF; CDR3 DNA: TGCGCCAGCAGCCAAAATCTAGCGTCCAGGGAGACCCAGTACTTC
J gene: TRBJ2-7; clone size: -; D gene: -; V gene: TRBV29-1; CDR3 protein: CSVELANTYEQYF; CDR3 DNA: TGCAGCGTTGAACTAGCTAACACCTACGAGCAGTACTTC
J gene: TRBJ1-4; clone size: -; D gene: -; V gene: TRBV7-9; CDR3 protein: CASSLDPGGTNEKLFF; CDR3 DNA: TGTGCCAGCAGCTTAGATCCCGGGGGAACTAATGAAAAACTGTTTTTT
J gene: TRBJ2-7; clone size: many; D gene: TRBD2; V gene: TRBV3-1; CDR3 protein: CASSLERTSGARVSYEQYF; CDR3 DNA: TGTGCCAGCAGCCTAGAAAGGACTAGCGGGGCTCGAGTCTCCTACGAGCAGTACTTC
J gene: TRBJ1-1; clone size: few; D gene: -; V gene: TRBV29-1; CDR3 protein: CSGRVGGEAFF; CDR3 DNA: TGCAGCGGAAGGGTTGGAGGTGAAGCTTTCTTT
J gene: TRBJ2-7; clone size: -; D gene: -; V gene: TRBV12-3/TRBV12-4; CDR3 protein: CASSSGVMGLSYEQYF; CDR3 DNA: TGTGCCAGCAGTTCTGGGGTGATGGGGCTCTCATACGAGCAGTACTTC
J gene: TRBJ2-7; clone size: few; D gene: TRBD2; V gene: TRBV29-1; CDR3 protein: CSAISGKSYEQYF; CDR3 DNA: TGCAGCGCTATTAGCGGGAAATCCTACGAGCAGTACTTC
J gene: TRBJ2-7; clone size: once; D gene: TRBD2; V gene: TRBV20-1; CDR3 protein: CSAIRGGHPYEQYF; CDR3 DNA: TGCAGTGCGATTCGGGGAGGGCACCCCTACGAGCAGTACTTC
J gene: TRBJ2-1; clone size: -; D gene: -; V gene: TRBV5-1; CDR3 protein: CASSLGGPTYNEQFF; CDR3 DNA: TGCGCCAGCAGCTTGGGAGGTCCTACCTACAATGAGCAGTTCTTC
J gene: TRBJ2-7; clone size: -; D gene: -; V gene: TRBV27; CDR3 protein: CASSSLDTSEQYF; CDR3 DNA: TGTGCCAGCAGTTCCTTAGATACGTCCGAGCAGTACTTC
J gene: TRBJ1-6; clone size: once; D gene: TRBD1; V gene: TRBV25-1; CDR3 protein: CASSEFRTGALHF; CDR3 DNA: TGTGCCAGCAGTGAATTCCGAACAGGGGCCCTCCACTTT
J gene: TRBJ1-5; clone size: once; D gene: TRBD1; V gene: TRBV6-5; CDR3 protein: CASRPTGSSGQPQHF; CDR3 DNA: TGTGCCAGCAGACCGACAGGGAGTTCGGGTCAGCCCCAGCATTTT
J gene: TRBJ1-6; clone size: -; D gene: TRBD1; V gene: TRBV25-1; CDR3 protein: CASSESWDRGSLHF; CDR3 DNA: TGTGCCAGCAGTGAATCCTGGGACAGGGGATCCCTCCACTTT
J gene: TRBJ2-1; clone size: -; D gene: -; V gene: TRBV28; CDR3 protein: CASWPVFSYNEQFF; CDR3 DNA: TGTGCCAGTTGGCCGGTCTTCTCCTACAATGAGCAGTTCTTC
J gene: TRBJ1-6; clone size: -; D gene: -; V gene: TRBV3-1; CDR3 protein: CASSQKLGSPLHF; CDR3 DNA: TGTGCCAGCAGCCAAAAGTTGGGTTCACCCCTCCACTTT
J gene: TRBJ1-4; clone size: -; D gene: -; V gene: TRBV4-1; CDR3 protein: CASSPNAENEKLFF; CDR3 DNA: TGCGCCAGCAGCCCGAACGCGGAAAATGAAAAACTGTTTTTT
J gene: TRBJ1-2; clone size: -; D gene: -; V gene: TRBV20-1; CDR3 protein: CSAPRWGQNGYTF; CDR3 DNA: TGCAGTGCTCCTCGTTGGGGGCAGAATGGCTACACCTTC